This T cell receptor beta chain emerged from a study of cytomegalovirus exposure and HLA in healthy donors. Researchers ran the PCR with 60 Vbeta and 13 Jbeta primers. The data were produced by immunoSEQ multiplex PCR, yet TCRdb's version contains in-frame clones alone and is incomplete. The sample has more than 140,000 clones; 60% to 80% are singletons. In this sample, this clone turned up a few times. Germline-derived CDR1 and CDR2 are SGHRS and YFSETQ. This CDR3 has 15 amino acids. Losses at the gene ends were 4 bases for V and 3 bases for J; bases not matched to a gene: 3. Input material: PBMCs. This TCR derives from a male donor in good health and CMV-seronegative. The chain employs TRBV5-1 and TRBJ2-2; 10 nucleotides line up with TRBD1. The CDR3 reads CASSLGTGDTGELFF. DNA for the CDR3: TGCGCCAGCAGCCTCGGGACAGGGGACACCGGGGAGCTGTTTTTT.